This is a list of T cell receptor beta chains from one sample in a study of blood T cells in healthy people across ages. In TCRdb, the 5' RACE reads were re-called with MiXCR into one record per CDR3 protein. Among 800,000 to 950,000 distinct CDR3 sequences listed, roughly 29% were seen once. These same data were also listed under a study on T cells of mothers and their children.

Sequencing was carried out using blood. These TCRs come from a woman aged 40 to 50 in good health. CDR3s include the opening cysteine and the closing phenylalanine or tryptophan. A D gene is named only where the DNA matches it firmly. Expanded clones are given a class, and other clones once, few, many or no size at all.

V	J	size	D	CDR3	DNA
TRBV6-6	TRBJ1-1	many	-	CASSYPPEAFF	TGTGCCAGCAGTTACCCCCCCGAAGCTTTCTTT
TRBV18	TRBJ2-5	few	-	CASSPWRYQETQYF	TGTGCCAGCTCACCATGGAGGTACCAAGAGACCCAGTACTTC
TRBV15	TRBJ1-1	-	TRBD1	CATRPDRGRVNTEAFF	TGTGCCACCAGACCGGACAGGGGACGAGTGAACACTGAAGCTTTCTTT
TRBV12-3/TRBV12-4	TRBJ2-5	few	-	CASSRTETQYF	TGTGCCAGCAGTAGGACGGAGACCCAGTACTTC
TRBV29-1	TRBJ1-1	-	TRBD1	CSVETGFVSEAFF	TGCAGCGTTGAGACAGGGTTTGTATCTGAAGCTTTCTTT
TRBV5-1	TRBJ1-4	-	TRBD1	CASSLSGTGIEKLFF	TGCGCCAGCAGCCTCTCTGGGACAGGGATTGAAAAACTGTTTTTT
TRBV4-1	TRBJ2-5	-	-	CASSHPGTSLETQYF	TGCGCCAGCAGCCATCCAGGGACTTCCCTAGAGACCCAGTACTTC
TRBV2	TRBJ2-1	-	TRBD2	CAGRATSGPENEQFF	TGTGCCGGCAGGGCCACTAGCGGCCCAGAGAATGAGCAGTTCTTC
TRBV27	TRBJ2-1	-	TRBD2	CASRVAGGGGRQFF	TGTGCCAGCAGAGTAGCGGGGGGGGGAGGACGGCAGTTCTTC
TRBV20-1	TRBJ1-2	few	-	CSAPRRADHGGYTF	TGCAGTGCTCCCCGGCGAGCAGACCACGGGGGCTACACCTTC
TRBV27	TRBJ2-7	once	-	CASRIEGKSTYVQYF	TGTGCCAGCAGAATAGAGGGCAAGAGCACCTACGTGCAGTACTTC
TRBV2	TRBJ2-5	few	-	CASSAGDSGETQYF	TGTGCCAGCAGCGCTGGGGATTCGGGGGAGACCCAGTACTTC
TRBV6-5	TRBJ1-2	-	-	CASSYTLEGGYTF	TGTGCCAGCAGTTACACCTTGGAGGGGGGCTACACCTTC
TRBV20-1	TRBJ2-7	many	TRBD1	CSARRDSSYEQYF	TGCAGTGCGCGCCGGGACAGCTCCTACGAGCAGTACTTC
TRBV2	TRBJ2-7	many	TRBD2	CASRGGFSGNSYEQYF	TGTGCCAGCAGGGGAGGGTTCTCAGGGAATTCCTACGAGCAGTACTTC
TRBV28	TRBJ1-1	-	-	CASSFSHMGEAFF	TGTGCCAGCAGTTTTTCCCACATGGGTGAAGCTTTCTTT
TRBV7-8	TRBJ1-1	many	-	CASSLAQYEAFF	TGTGCCAGCAGCTTAGCGCAGTATGAAGCTTTCTTT
TRBV27	TRBJ2-7	few	-	CASSLSGSAYEQYF	TGTGCCAGCAGTTTATCTGGCAGTGCCTACGAGCAGTACTTC
TRBV27	TRBJ2-7	many	TRBD2	CASRLAGGSYEQYF	TGTGCCAGCAGGTTAGCGGGGGGTTCCTACGAGCAGTACTTC
TRBV18	TRBJ1-5	few	TRBD1	CASSPQGVSNQPQHF	TGTGCCAGCTCACCTCAGGGGGTTAGCAATCAGCCCCAGCATTTT
TRBV9	TRBJ1-5	-	-	CASSVGLVGQPRHF	TGTGCCAGCAGCGTAGGCCTCGTGGGTCAGCCCCGGCATTTT
TRBV24-1	TRBJ2-2	-	-	CATSDLPVTGELFF	TGTGCCACTAGCGATTTGCCAGTAACCGGGGAGCTGTTTTTT
TRBV28	TRBJ2-7	few	TRBD2	CASRLLAGGPEESYEQYF	TGTGCCAGCAGACTACTAGCGGGGGGGCCGGAAGAATCCTACGAGCAGTACTTC
TRBV20-1	TRBJ1-1	few	TRBD1	CSAPDRGRSNTEAFF	TGCAGTGCGCCGGACAGGGGGCGTAGTAACACTGAAGCTTTCTTT
TRBV6-5	TRBJ1-1	many	TRBD1	CASSSPGTAMMEAFF	TGTGCCAGCAGTTCCCCAGGGACAGCAATGATGGAAGCTTTCTTT
TRBV4-1	TRBJ2-7	many	-	CASSHNRVEEQYF	TGCGCCAGCAGCCATAACAGGGTTGAAGAGCAGTACTTC
TRBV5-1	TRBJ2-1	-	TRBD2	CASNQRGGVNEQFF	TGCGCCAGTAATCAGCGGGGGGGAGTCAATGAGCAGTTCTTC
TRBV7-2	TRBJ2-3	many	-	CASSLGDDTDTQYF	TGTGCCAGCAGCTTAGGAGATGACACAGATACGCAGTATTTT
TRBV29-1	TRBJ1-1	few	-	CSVQLNTEAFF	TGCAGCGTTCAGTTGAACACTGAAGCTTTCTTT
TRBV7-2	TRBJ2-6	-	-	CASSSDGPYTYSGANVLTF	TGTGCCAGCAGCTCGGACGGTCCATATACTTACTCTGGGGCCAACGTCCTGACTTTC
TRBV6-5	TRBJ2-5	few	TRBD1	CASSYGVTGGYQETQYF	TGTGCCAGCAGTTACGGGGTGACAGGGGGGTATCAAGAGACCCAGTACTTC